This TCR beta chain was captured by sequencing in a study of cytomegalovirus exposure and HLA in healthy donors. Study-wide context: An early release of data contained roughly 90 million unique TCRs, which came from HLA-typed donors. Overall study results and limits: Sequencing had likely introduced a cluster of highly shared sequence variants as an artifact. Later findings reportedly placed an Asian-associated ancestry cluster below the approximately 670-donor mean for N-insertions.

A single count supports this clone. Antigen unknown. The PCR employed 60 Vbeta primers together with 13 Jbeta primers. TCRdb's table, derived via immunoSEQ multiplex PCR, lists solely in-frame clones and lacks some. The sample lists about 120,000 clones, 55% to 65% occurring once. Sequenced: PBMCs. This TCR was recovered from a woman in her twenties or thirties in good health and CMV-seronegative.

The CDR3 is CASSLVADISYNEQFF. CDR3 coding DNA: TGTGCCAGCAGCTTAGTGGCGGACATCTCCTACAATGAGCAGTTCTTC. V usage is TRBV7-2 and J usage is TRBJ2-1; D is possibly TRBD1 (5 bases). V was pared by 1 base and J by 0 bases, with 10 bases between. This CDR3 has 16 amino acids. The germline gives CDR1 SGHTA, CDR2 FQGNSA.